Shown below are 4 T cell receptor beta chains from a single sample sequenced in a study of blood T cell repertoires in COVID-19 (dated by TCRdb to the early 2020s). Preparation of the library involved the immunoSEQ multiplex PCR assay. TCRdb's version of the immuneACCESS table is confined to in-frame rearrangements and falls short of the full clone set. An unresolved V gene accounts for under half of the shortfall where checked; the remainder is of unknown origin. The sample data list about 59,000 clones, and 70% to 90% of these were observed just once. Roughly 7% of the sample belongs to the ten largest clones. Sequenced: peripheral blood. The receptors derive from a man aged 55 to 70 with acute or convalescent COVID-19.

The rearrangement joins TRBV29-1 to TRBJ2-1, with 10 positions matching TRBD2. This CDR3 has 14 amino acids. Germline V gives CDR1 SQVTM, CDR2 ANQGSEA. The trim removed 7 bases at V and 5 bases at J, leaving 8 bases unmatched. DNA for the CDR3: TGCAGCGCTATAGCGGGGGGAATTAACAATGAGCAGTTCTTC. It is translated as CSAIAGGINNEQFF.

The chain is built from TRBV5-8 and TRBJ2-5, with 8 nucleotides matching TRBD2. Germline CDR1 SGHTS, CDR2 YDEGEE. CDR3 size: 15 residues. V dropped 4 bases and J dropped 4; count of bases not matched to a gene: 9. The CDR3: CASSPGGEARETQYF. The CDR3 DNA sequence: TGTGCCAGCAGCCCCGGGGGGGAGGCCCGAGAGACCCAGTACTTC.

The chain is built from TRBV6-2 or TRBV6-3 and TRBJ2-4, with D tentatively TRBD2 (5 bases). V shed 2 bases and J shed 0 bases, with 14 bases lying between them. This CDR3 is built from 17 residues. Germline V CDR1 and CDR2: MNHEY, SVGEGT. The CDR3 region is CASSYRGQQLAKNIQYF. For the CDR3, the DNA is TGTGCCAGCAGTTACCGAGGGCAGCAATTAGCCAAAAACATTCAGTACTTC.

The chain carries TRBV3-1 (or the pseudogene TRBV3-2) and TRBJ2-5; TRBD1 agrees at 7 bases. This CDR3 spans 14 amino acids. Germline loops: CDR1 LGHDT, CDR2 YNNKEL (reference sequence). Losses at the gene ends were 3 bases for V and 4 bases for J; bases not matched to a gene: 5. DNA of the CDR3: TGTGCCAGCAGCCATACAGGGGCGGGAGAGACCCAGTACTTC. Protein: CASSHTGAGETQYF.